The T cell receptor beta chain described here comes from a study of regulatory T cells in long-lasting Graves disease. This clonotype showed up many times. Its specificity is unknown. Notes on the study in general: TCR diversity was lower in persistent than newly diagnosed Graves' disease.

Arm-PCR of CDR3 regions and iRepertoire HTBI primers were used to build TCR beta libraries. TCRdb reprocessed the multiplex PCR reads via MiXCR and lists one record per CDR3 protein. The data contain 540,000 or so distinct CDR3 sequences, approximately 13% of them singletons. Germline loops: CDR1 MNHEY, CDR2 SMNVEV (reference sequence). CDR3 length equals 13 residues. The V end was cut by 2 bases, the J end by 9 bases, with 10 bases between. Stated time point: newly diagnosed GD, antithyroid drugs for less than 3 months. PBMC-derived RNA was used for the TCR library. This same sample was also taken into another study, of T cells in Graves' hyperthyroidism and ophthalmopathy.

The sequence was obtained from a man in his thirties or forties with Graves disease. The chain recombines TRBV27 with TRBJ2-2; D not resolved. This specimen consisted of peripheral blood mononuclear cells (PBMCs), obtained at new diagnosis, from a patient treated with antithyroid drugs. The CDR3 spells CASSLITARELFF. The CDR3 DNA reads TGTGCCAGCAGTTTAATAACGGCGCGGGAGCTGTTTTTT.